Listed below are T cell receptor beta chains from one sample, sequenced in a study of blood T cell repertoires in COVID-19. Data came from immunoSEQ multiplex PCR; TCRdb stores just in-frame clones and leaves some out. The repertoire has around 390,000 clones, around nine tenths of them found once; the top ten carry approximately 9.3%. Sequenced sample: PBMCs or T cells enriched from blood (not recorded which). The receptors derive from a woman aged 50 to 60 who had recovered from COVID-19. The CDR3 runs from the conserved cysteine through the conserved F or W. D genes are given only for firm matches. A clone size is listed for some rows: how often the clone was seen (once, few, many), or a class if it is expanded.

V gene	J gene	clone size	D gene	CDR3 length	CDR3 DNA	CDR3 protein
TRBV5-1	TRBJ2-7	few	-	15	TGCGCCAGCAGCCCAGGGGGCGGGGGAGGCCACGAGCAGTACTTC	CASSPGGGGGHEQYF
TRBV10-3	TRBJ1-1	-	-	15	TGTGCCATCAGTGAGTCGACGGGAGAGAACACTGAAGCTTTCTTT	CAISESTGENTEAFF
TRBV30	TRBJ1-2	-	TRBD1	14	TGTGCCTGGAGTGGAGGACAGGGCCTCGAGGGCTACACCTTC	CAWSGGQGLEGYTF
TRBV9	TRBJ2-1	-	TRBD1	15	TGTGCCAGCACCAAAACCGGGACAGGGTACAATGAGCAGTTCTTC	CASTKTGTGYNEQFF
TRBV5-1	TRBJ2-7	-	-	14	TGCGCCAGCAGCCCTTCAACGGGTCCCTACGAGCAGTACTTC	CASSPSTGPYEQYF
TRBV7-9	TRBJ2-5	-	TRBD1	14	TGTGCCAGCAGCCTCAGGGGGTTCTCAGAGACCCAGTACTTC	CASSLRGFSETQYF
TRBV19	TRBJ2-7	once	TRBD2	13	TGTGCCAGTAGTATAGCGGGAGGTTACGAGCAGTACTTC	CASSIAGGYEQYF
TRBV3-1/TRBV3-2	TRBJ1-3	-	-	13	TGTGCCAGCAGCCAAAAAAGCACAAACACCATATATTTT	CASSQKSTNTIYF
TRBV7-9	TRBJ1-4	-	TRBD1	19	TGTGCCAGCAGCTCCAGAACCGGGACAGGGTTTGCAACTAATGAAAAACTGTTTTTT	CASSSRTGTGFATNEKLFF
TRBV2	TRBJ2-7	-	-	13	TGTGCCAGCAGTGAAGCTCGAGGGGGCGAGCAGTACTTC	CASSEARGGEQYF
TRBV27	TRBJ1-2	-	-	14	TGTGCCAGCAGTTTGTTGGGGAGTGGCTATGGCTACACCTTC	CASSLLGSGYGYTF
TRBV5-1	TRBJ2-5	-	TRBD1	15	TGCGCCAGCAGCAACAAACAGGGGCCGTTTGATACCCAGTACTTC	CASSNKQGPFDTQYF
TRBV10-3	TRBJ1-2	once	-	15	TGTGCCATCAGTGAGTCTGGCAGGCCAACGGTAGGCTACACCTTC	CAISESGRPTVGYTF
TRBV6-6	TRBJ2-1	-	-	15	TGTGCCAGCACCATAGACAGGAGCTCCTACAATGAGCAGTTCTTC	CASTIDRSSYNEQFF
TRBV29-1	TRBJ1-1	-	-	14	TGCAGCGTTACAGGGAGGGCGGCGAACACTGAAGCTTTCTTT	CSVTGRAANTEAFF
TRBV2	TRBJ1-5	-	TRBD1	15	TGTGCCAGCAGTGAGGACAGGGGGCATGGACAGCCCCAGCATTTT	CASSEDRGHGQPQHF
TRBV5-1	TRBJ2-7	-	TRBD2	16	TGCGCCAGCAGCCCCCCTTCTAGCGGGGGGGCCTACGAGCAGTACTTC	CASSPPSSGGAYEQYF
TRBV7-9	TRBJ2-7	-	TRBD2	18	TGTGCCAGCAGCTTAGTTAGCGGGGGGCCGGCCCCTCTCTACGAGCAGTACTTC	CASSLVSGGPAPLYEQYF
TRBV27	TRBJ2-3	-	-	14	TGTGCCAGTGGGGGCAATTGGGGCACAGATACGCAGTATTTT	CASGGNWGTDTQYF
TRBV6-1	TRBJ1-1	few	-	13	TGTGCCAGCAGTGAAAACGCCGGCACTGAAGCTTTCTTT	CASSENAGTEAFF
TRBV5-1	TRBJ2-7	-	-	13	TGCGCCAGCAGCTTGGAATACAGATACGAGCAGTACTTC	CASSLEYRYEQYF
TRBV24-1	TRBJ1-2	-	-	13	TGTGCCACCAGTGAAACAGGACTATATGGCTACACCTTC	CATSETGLYGYTF
TRBV5-6	TRBJ1-5	-	TRBD1	15	TGTGCCAGCAGCTTGACAGGGGGTTGGAATCAGCCCCAGCATTTT	CASSLTGGWNQPQHF
TRBV18	TRBJ2-2	-	TRBD1	17	TGTGCCAGCTCACCACCGGGACAGGGGGCTGACACCGGGGAGCTGTTTTTT	CASSPPGQGADTGELFF
TRBV6-2/TRBV6-3	TRBJ2-3	-	TRBD2	17	TGTGCCAGCAGCCTAGCGGGGGTCGGTCCTAGCACAGATACGCAGTATTTT	CASSLAGVGPSTDTQYF
TRBV19	TRBJ1-5	-	TRBD1	17	TGTGCCAGTAGTAAAAGACAGGGGGCGAAGGGCAATCAGCCCCAGCATTTT	CASSKRQGAKGNQPQHF
TRBV7-2	TRBJ1-5	-	TRBD1	15	TGTGCCAGCAGCTTTCTCGGGACAGTCAATCAGCCCCAGCATTTT	CASSFLGTVNQPQHF
TRBV5-5	TRBJ1-2	-	-	13	TGTGCCAGCAGCCTGGGTAGAAACTATGGCTACACCTTC	CASSLGRNYGYTF
TRBV5-1	TRBJ1-1	-	-	15	TGCGCCAGCAGCGGGAGGTCGGATAAAAACACTGAAGCTTTCTTT	CASSGRSDKNTEAFF
TRBV5-1	TRBJ2-7	-	-	15	TGCGCCAGCAGCTTAATATCCGGGTCCTCCTACGAGCAGTACTTC	CASSLISGSSYEQYF
TRBV4-1	TRBJ2-1	-	-	16	TGCGCCAGCAGCCAATCCACGACAGCTACCAACAATGAGCAGTTCTTC	CASSQSTTATNNEQFF
TRBV16	TRBJ2-5	-	-	17	TGTGCCAGCAGCCGGGAGTGGCATCCGATCCGGGGGGAGACCCAGTACTTC	CASSREWHPIRGETQYF
TRBV6-2/TRBV6-3	TRBJ2-1	-	-	16	TGTGCCAGCAGTCAAAGGTGGGCACAGGTCGGAAATGAGCAGTTCTTC	CASSQRWAQVGNEQFF
TRBV6-5	TRBJ1-2	-	-	15	TGTGCCAGCAGACTTACAGGGCACGAGAGGTATGGCTACACCTTC	CASRLTGHERYGYTF
TRBV30	TRBJ1-2	once	TRBD1	15	TGTGCCTGGACCATACAGGGGTTAGGGAACTATGGCTACACCTTC	CAWTIQGLGNYGYTF
TRBV4-3	TRBJ1-4	-	-	16	TGCGCCAGCAGCCAAGAGTCCCGGGGGGCTACTGAAAAACTGTTTTTT	CASSQESRGATEKLFF
TRBV5-1	TRBJ2-3	-	TRBD1	14	TGCGCCAGCAGCCCACGGACAGGGGTAGATACGCAGTATTTT	CASSPRTGVDTQYF
TRBV7-2	TRBJ2-7	-	-	15	TGTGCCAGCAGCTTAGAGGGACTGGCATCGGCGCGGCAGTACTTC	CASSLEGLASARQYF
TRBV6-5	TRBJ1-1	-	-	14	TGTGCCAGCAGTTCAGGATTGTTGAACACTGAAGCTTTCTTT	CASSSGLLNTEAFF
TRBV9	TRBJ2-5	-	TRBD2	15	TGTGCCAGCAGCCCCCACGGGCGGGGGCAAGAGACCCAGTACTTC	CASSPHGRGQETQYF
TRBV7-2	TRBJ2-7	-	TRBD1	15	TGTGCCAGCAGCGCTACGACAGGGGTGAGGCTCGAGCAGTACTTC	CASSATTGVRLEQYF
TRBV5-1	TRBJ1-2	-	TRBD1	16	TGCGCCAGCAGCTCGGCGGCGGCAGGGGGTAACTATGGCTACACCTTC	CASSSAAAGGNYGYTF
TRBV6-5	TRBJ1-4	-	-	13	TGTGCCAGCAGAAGAGGGGGGGATGAAAAACTGTTTTTT	CASRRGGDEKLFF
TRBV6-4	TRBJ1-6	few	TRBD1	16	TGTGCCAGCAGTGACCACGGGACAGGGCATAATTCACCCCTCCACTTT	CASSDHGTGHNSPLHF
TRBV11-2	TRBJ2-3	-	TRBD2	16	TGTGCCAGCAGAGAAATTGGAGCGGGGGGGGCAGATACGCAGTATTTT	CASREIGAGGADTQYF
TRBV4-1	TRBJ1-6	-	-	13	TGCGCCAGCAGCCAAGTCGGACTATCAAGCCTCCACTTT	CASSQVGLSSLHF
TRBV5-4	TRBJ2-1	-	TRBD2	15	TGTGCCAGCAGCTTGACTAGCGGGGCCTACAATGAGCAGTTCTTC	CASSLTSGAYNEQFF
TRBV4-1	TRBJ2-1	-	-	15	TGCGCCAGCAGCCAAGATGCTACTTCCTACAATGAGCAGTTCTTC	CASSQDATSYNEQFF
TRBV9	TRBJ1-1	-	-	13	TGTGCCAGCAGCGTTACACAGGACACTGAAGCTTTCTTT	CASSVTQDTEAFF
TRBV5-6	TRBJ2-1	-	-	15	TGTGCCAGCAGCTTTTTGAGCGATACCTACAATGAGCAGTTCTTC	CASSFLSDTYNEQFF
TRBV27	TRBJ2-7	once	TRBD2	15	TGTGCCAGCAGTTTGCTAGCGGGGGGGCCCTACGAGCAGTACTTC	CASSLLAGGPYEQYF
TRBV12-5	TRBJ2-2	-	-	15	TGTGCTAGTGGTCCCGTGGGGGCTTGGGCCGGGGAGCTGTTTTTT	CASGPVGAWAGELFF
TRBV28	TRBJ1-3	-	-	13	TGTGCCAGCACCGGGTTTTTTGGAAACACCATATATTTT	CASTGFFGNTIYF
TRBV2	TRBJ1-6	-	-	16	TGTGCCAGCAGGGGATTAGGGGGGGCGAATGATTCACCCCTCCACTTT	CASRGLGGANDSPLHF
TRBV9	TRBJ1-6	-	-	15	TGTGCCAGCAGCGCGCAGGACAGTTTAAATTCACCCCTCCACTTT	CASSAQDSLNSPLHF